These 2 T cell receptor beta chains originate from one sample sequenced in a study of pediatric ulcerative colitis. Rectal tissue came from one to two pinch biopsies taken at colonoscopy. The table came from immunoSEQ multiplex PCR; TCRdb's copy has only in-frame clones and leaves some out. The table has approximately 15,000 clones, about three quarters seen once. The sequenced material came from gut tissue. The receptors shown here come from a girl aged 5-17 years with moderate ulcerative colitis.

V gene TRBV5-8 combines with J gene TRBJ2-4; 7 bases align to TRBD1. Germline-derived CDR1 and CDR2 are SGHTS and YDEGEE. The CDR3 loop spans 14 amino acids. Unmatched junction bases numbered 6, after V lost 9 bases and J lost 0 bases. In DNA, the CDR3 is TGTGCCACCCTCGACAGGGCAGCCAAAAACATTCAGTACTTC. Translated, it gives CATLDRAAKNIQYF.

The chain employs TRBV2 and TRBJ2-3; 7 nucleotides align to TRBD1. The CDR3 consists of 14 residues. Germline CDR1 SNHLY, CDR2 FYNNEI. Germline trimming cut 6 bases from V and 0 bases from J; bases unmatched to any gene: 3. Written as DNA, the CDR3 is TGTGCCAGCAGGAGACAGGGAAGCACAGATACGCAGTATTTT. Translation gives CASRRQGSTDTQYF. The full variable domain, completed using reference TRBV2 and TRBJ2-3, is EPEVTQTPSHQVTQMGQEVILRCVPISNHLYFYWYRQILGQKVEFLVSFYNNEISEKSEIFDDQFSVERPDGSNFTLKIRSTKLEDSAMYFCASRRQGSTDTQYFGPGTRLTVL.